Shown below are 19 T cell receptor beta chains from a single sample sequenced in a study of identical twins. TCRdb recomputed calls from the 5' RACE reads with MiXCR, one row per CDR3 protein. The data contain around 1.7 million distinct CDR3 sequences, around a third of them singletons. The source material was cord blood. The origin of the receptors is a newborn girl in good health.

The chain's CDR3 is CASSQGGTATGSNYGYTF. CDR3 nucleotide sequence: TGTGCCAGCAGCCAAGGGGGAACCGCGACAGGTTCGAACTATGGCTACACCTTC. The chain links TRBV4-2 to TRBJ1-2, with D possibly being TRBD1 (6 bases). Trimming took off 1 base at V and 2 bases at J, with 20 bases between the two ends. There are 18 residues in the CDR3. Germline assignment: CDR1 LGHNA and CDR2 YNFKEQ.

This clonotype was observed a handful of times. The CDR3 nucleotides are TGTGCCACCAGCCTATCAAAGGGAGGAGCCAAAAACATTCAGTACTTC. It codes for CATSLSKGGAKNIQYF. The chain employs TRBV24-1 and TRBJ2-4, with a weak D call TRBD2 (6 bases). The CDR3 is made up of 16 amino acids. V shed 7 bases and J shed 0 bases, with 15 bases lying between them. Germline CDR1 is KGHDR and CDR2 is SFDVKD.

Many counts were recorded for this clonotype. J is TRBJ1-2 and V is TRBV5-1; no clear D. The ends were cut back, 3 bases at V and 4 bases at J, with 7 bases in the middle. The germline CDR1 and CDR2 sequences are SGHRS and YFSETQ. This CDR3 region has 12 residues. The CDR3 loop is CASSSLTYGYTF. The DNA for the CDR3 is TGCGCCAGCAGCTCTCTAACCTATGGCTACACCTTC. The entire variable domain, with the rest obtained from reference TRBV5-1 and TRBJ1-2, is as follows: KAGVTQTPRYLIKTRGQQVTLSCSPISGHRSVSWYQQTPGQGLQFLFEYFSETQRNKGNFPGRFSGRQFSNSRSEMNVSTLELGDSALYLCASSSLTYGYTFGSGTRLTVV.

This clonotype occurred a few times. The gene calls are TRBV20-1 and TRBJ2-7; D may correspond to TRBD1 or TRBD2 (5 bases each). CDR1 and CDR2 from the germline V gene are DFQATT and SNEGSKA (reference sequence). V was clipped by 3 bases and J by 3 bases, with 15 bases between them. The CDR3 loop spans 14 amino acids. Written as DNA, the CDR3 is TGCAGTGCTAGTGGGGGACCCTACCTCTACGAGCAGTACTTC. Its protein product is CSASGGPYLYEQYF.

As to this clonotype: A read error may be the cause here, since a much bigger clone is one base away. CDR3 in amino acids: CASNQGDRNNEQFF. In DNA, the CDR3 is TGCGCCAGCAACCAAGGGGACAGAAACAATGAGCAGTTCTTC. V and J are TRBV4-1 and TRBJ2-1; 7 bases are a match to TRBD1. The CDR3 covers 14 residues. Germline V gives CDR1 MGHRA, CDR2 YSYEKL.

The rearrangement links TRBV6-5 to TRBJ2-3, with TRBD2 matching over 7 bases. Germline V gives CDR1 MNHEY, CDR2 SVGAGI. CDR3 size: 14 residues. Germline trimming cut 10 bases from V and 0 bases from J; bases unmatched to any gene: 7. The CDR3 DNA reads as TGTGCCACCAGGACGACTAGCAGCACAGATACGCAGTATTTT. Translation gives CATRTTSSTDTQYF.

The chain links TRBV5-5 to TRBJ1-2; TRBD1 matches 7 bases. Trimming at V came to 5 bases and at J to 4 bases, leaving 8 bases not matched to a gene. Germline V gene data show CDR1 as SGHKS and CDR2 as YYEKEE (reference sequence). The CDR3 sequence is 14 residues long. CDR3 residues: CASSCDREVYGYTF. Written as DNA, the CDR3 is TGTGCCAGCAGTTGCGACAGGGAGGTCTATGGCTACACCTTC. Full variable domain (remainder filled in from reference TRBV5-5 and TRBJ1-2): DAGVTQSPTHLIKTRGQQVTLRCSPISGHKSVSWYQQVLGQGPQFIFQYYEKEERGRGNFPDRFSARQFPNYSSELNVNALLLGDSALYLCASSCDREVYGYTFGSGTRLTVV.

This chain joins TRBV12-5 and TRBJ2-3; 8 nucleotides agree with TRBD1. The CDR3 spans 17 residues. V lost 0 bases to trimming and J lost 2 bases; unmatched junction nucleotides: 7. Germline values: CDR1 LGHNT, CDR2 FRNRAP. The CDR3 DNA reads as TGTGCTAGTGGTTTGGTACGAGGGACAGGCCTCACAGATACGCAGTATTTT. Translated, it gives CASGLVRGTGLTDTQYF.

This clonotype was observed a few times. This chain links TRBV7-2 with TRBJ1-2; no clear D gene. V lost 5 bases to trimming and J lost 1 base, with 14 bases between them. Germline values: CDR1 SGHTA, CDR2 FQGNSA. This CDR3 has 15 residues. In DNA form, the CDR3 reads TGTGCCAGCAGCCTCCGACGGGAGAATAACTATGGCTACACCTTC. It encodes CASSLRRENNYGYTF.

This clonotype was seen only a few times. This rearrangement joins TRBV20-1 to TRBJ1-1, with D perhaps TRBD1 (5 bases). Germline V CDR1 and CDR2: DFQATT, SNEGSKA (reference sequence). Trimming stripped 5 bases from V and 0 bases from J, with 13 bases between. The CDR3 is 14 residues long. The CDR3 spells CSALGDGLNTEAFF. The CDR3 coding sequence is TGCAGTGCTCTAGGGGACGGTTTGAACACTGAAGCTTTCTTT.

V and J are TRBV28 and TRBJ2-1; D unresolved. The tail of the sequence fits TRBJ2-7 better, so the J call may be wrong. Germline V lookup: CDR1 MDHEN, CDR2 SYDVKM. The CDR3 runs 15 residues. The chain's CDR3 is CATHNLPGSYNEQYF. The CDR3 nucleotides read TGTGCCACTCATAACCTACCAGGCTCCTACAATGAGCAGTACTTC.

The chain is built from TRBV14 and TRBJ2-3, with D possibly matching TRBD2 (6 bases). V shed 0 bases and J shed 5 bases, with 12 bases lying between them. CDR1 SGHDN and CDR2 FVKESK come from the germline V gene. The CDR3 totals 15 residues. CDR3 nucleotide sequence: TGTGCCAGCAGCCAAGATGGGACTGTCAGAGATACGCAGTATTTT. Protein sequence: CASSQDGTVRDTQYF. Drawing the rest from reference TRBV14 and TRBJ2-3, the complete variable domain is EAGVTQFPSHSVIEKGQTVTLRCDPISGHDNLYWYRRVMGKEIKFLLHFVKESKQDESGMPNNRFLAERTGGTYSTLKVQPAELEDSGVYFCASSQDGTVRDTQYFGPGTRLTVL.

This clonotype came up a few times. The chain recombines TRBV28 with TRBJ2-7; D is undetermined. The end of the DNA fits TRBJ2-4 better, so the J call may be wrong. From germline, CDR1 is MDHEN and CDR2 SYDVKM. The CDR3 consists of 14 residues. CDR3 residues: CASSFVRSGGIQYF. The CDR3 bases are TGTGCCAGCAGTTTCGTGCGTTCGGGCGGCATTCAGTACTTC.

This clonotype was counted between two and nine times. The chain recombines TRBV28 with TRBJ2-5, with unresolved D. The CDR3 sequence is 11 residues long. The germline CDR1 and CDR2 sequences are MDHEN and SYDVKM. The germline V and J ends were trimmed by 4 bases and 11 bases, with 11 bases remaining between them. The CDR3 reads CASSSEAWQYF. The CDR3 DNA reads as TGTGCCAGCAGTTCCGAGGCATGGCAGTACTTC.

This clonotype was recorded many times. The CDR3 DNA sequence: TGTGCCAGCAGTCTCGGTTTACCCACAGATACGCAGTATTTT. This gives the protein CASSLGLPTDTQYF. The chain combines TRBV12-3 or TRBV12-4 with TRBJ2-3, with unresolved D. The CDR3 totals 14 residues. Trimming took off 5 bases at V and 2 bases at J, with 11 bases between the two ends.

This chain joins TRBV24-1 and TRBJ2-1; TRBD2 matches 10 bases. The CDR3 totals 17 residues. The trim removed 3 bases at V and 4 bases at J, leaving 8 bases unmatched. Germline-derived CDR1 and CDR2 are KGHDR and SFDVKD. The CDR3 protein is CATSDPSGTSAYNEQFF. For the CDR3, the DNA is TGTGCCACCAGTGATCCGTCCGGGACTAGCGCATACAATGAGCAGTTCTTC.

This clonotype was seen a handful of times. The chain combines TRBV27 with TRBJ2-1; D possibly corresponds to TRBD1 (7 bases). The germline V and J ends were trimmed by 2 bases and 3 bases, with 20 bases remaining between them. The CDR3 is 18 residues long. Germline V gene data show CDR1 as MNHEY and CDR2 as SMNVEV (reference sequence). This CDR3 is CASSLGGGPGIGYNEQFF. Here the CDR3 DNA reads TGTGCCAGCAGTTTAGGAGGGGGCCCGGGGATCGGCTACAATGAGCAGTTCTTC.

This clonotype occurred many times. This sequence joins TRBV5-1 and TRBJ2-5, with a tentative D call TRBD2 (6 bases). Germline lookup yields CDR1 SGHRS and CDR2 YFSETQ. The CDR3 covers 12 residues. Trimming took off 3 bases at V and 11 bases at J, with 14 bases between the two ends. CDR3 loop: CASSSGGREQYF. The CDR3 DNA is TGCGCCAGCAGCTCTGGAGGACGGGAGCAGTACTTC.

The J gene is TRBJ2-7, the V gene TRBV6-1, with unresolved D. V lost 8 bases, J lost 0 bases, and 14 bases lay in between. Germline CDR1 reads MNHNS; CDR2 reads SASEGT. This CDR3 has 14 residues. CDR3 bases: TGTGCCAGCTCATCCCAGGTGAGCTCCTACGAGCAGTACTTC. Protein: CASSSQVSSYEQYF.